This T cell receptor beta chain was captured in a study of beta chain features in type 1 diabetes. Study observations and caveats: Patients' naive, central memory and regulatory TCRB repertoires appeared more alike than those of healthy donors. Moderate yet significant TCRB CDR3 shortening was seen in Type 1 diabetes patients in all four CD4+ subsets. Reads derived from cDNA could over-represent cells showing high TCR expression.

The CDR3 covers 16 residues. The J segment lost 2 bases and the V segment lost 7 bases, leaving 12 bases of the junction unmatched. Germline assignment: CDR1 SGHRS and CDR2 YFSETQ. A sort by CD45RO/CCR7/CD25/CD127/CD95/CD27 yielded CD4+ naive, central memory, regulatory and stem cell-like memory cells. Isolated RNA was reverse transcribed in full, so expressed TCRB transcripts were sequenced. The table came from immunoSEQ multiplex PCR; TCRdb's copy has only in-frame clones and leaves some out. The table shows approximately 250,000 clones, with 16% occurring only once. This clone was seen a few times. Its antigen is not known.

This chain joins TRBV5-1 and TRBJ2-3; 8 positions agree with TRBD1. The source material was naive CD4+ T cells from blood. This receptor was taken from a man aged 25-45 years with type 1 diabetes. CDR3 in DNA: TGCGCCAGCGCTCTCCGGGACAGGCGAAACACAGATACGCAGTATTTT. This codes for CASALRDRRNTDTQYF.